The 29 T cell receptor beta chains listed next were all sequenced from one sample in a study of blood T cells in healthy people across ages. A sample-barcoded 5' primer and a J-beta primer mix were used in a second PCR of about 7 to 12 cycles. From the 5' RACE reads, TCRdb called clonotypes with MiXCR, one entry per CDR3 protein. The data show 750,000 or so distinct CDR3 sequences, around 25% seen once. These records were also assigned to another study, of T cells of mothers and their children.

Sample: blood. The receptors were sampled from a boy younger than 18 in good health.

The sample holds a few counts of this clonotype. The chain has TRBV6-5 and TRBJ1-6; D is ambiguous. Deletions cut 8 bases from V and 10 bases from J, with 18 bases between. CDR3 length: 14 residues. CDR1 is MNHEY, CDR2 SVGAGI, per germline. CDR3 residues: CASSISALGSPLHF. In nucleotides, the CDR3 is TGTGCCAGCTCCATCTCGGCGCTTGGGTCACCCCTCCACTTT.

This clonotype was counted only a few times. The chain couples TRBV7-2 to TRBJ2-5; D tentatively reads TRBD1 or TRBD2 (6 bases each). Germline V gene data show CDR1 as SGHTA and CDR2 as FQGNSA. V lost 1 base and J lost 5, with 14 bases in between. This CDR3 comprises 15 residues. CDR3 nucleotide sequence: TGTGCCAGCAGCTTAGGAGGGGGGCCAACGGAGACCCAGTACTTC. Its protein product is CASSLGGGPTETQYF.

This chain joins TRBV3-1 and TRBJ2-1, with D tentatively TRBD1 (6 bases). The CDR3 is 16 residues long. V lost 2 bases, J lost 3 bases, and 14 bases lay in between. Germline V lookup: CDR1 LGHDT, CDR2 YNNKEL (reference sequence). This CDR3 is CASSQSGTIRYNEQFF. The DNA for the CDR3 is TGTGCCAGCAGCCAATCCGGGACAATCCGCTACAATGAGCAGTTCTTC.

The genes are TRBV20-1 and TRBJ1-1; D unresolved. The length of the CDR3 is 13 residues. V lost 0 bases to trimming and J lost 1 base, with 6 bases between them. Germline CDR1 is DFQATT and CDR2 is SNEGSKA (reference sequence). CDR3 in amino acids: CSARELGNTEAFF. The CDR3 coding sequence is TGCAGTGCTAGAGAGTTGGGGAACACTGAAGCTTTCTTT.

This chain joins TRBV21-1 and TRBJ1-5; the table calls TRBD1, which could not be checked here. TRBV21-1 is labeled a pseudogene. This CDR3 has 16 amino acids. The CDR3 is CASTLPRDGPNQPQHF. Written as DNA, the CDR3 is TGTGCCAGCACCCTTCCACGTGACGGACCGAATCAGCCCCAGCATTTT.

CDR3 region: CASSFQGAGELFF. The CDR3 nucleotides read TGTGCCAGCAGTTTTCAGGGTGCCGGGGAGCTGTTTTTT. This rearrangement joins TRBV27 to TRBJ2-2, with D possibly being TRBD1 (5 bases). V lost 3 bases, J lost 6 bases, and 8 bases lay in between. This CDR3 contains 13 residues. The germline V gene encodes CDR1 MNHEY and CDR2 SMNVEV (reference sequence).

The table lists this clonotype with a few counts. The gene calls are TRBV3-1 and TRBJ2-7; D is undetermined. The V end lost 3 bases, the J end lost 4 bases, and 7 bases lay between the germline ends. The CDR3 spans 12 residues. Germline loops: CDR1 LGHDT, CDR2 YNNKEL (reference sequence). CDR3 nucleotides: TGTGCCAGCAGCCATTTGGGTTACGAGCAGTACTTC. This sequence encodes CASSHLGYEQYF.

The chain has TRBV4-1 and TRBJ2-1; D is unresolved. Germline V lookup: CDR1 MGHRA, CDR2 YSYEKL. Between the trimmed V and J ends, which lost 0 bases and 8 bases, there was a span of 8 bases. The CDR3 runs 13 residues. The CDR3 bases are TGCGCCAGCAGCCAAGATCGATTAGATGAGCAGTTCTTC. Translation: CASSQDRLDEQFF.

This clonotype was recorded at least ten times. This chain connects TRBV7-9 to TRBJ2-1; 8 positions agree with TRBD2. Unmatched junction bases numbered 10, after V lost 4 bases and J lost 5 bases. The CDR3 loop spans 16 amino acids. Germline values: CDR1 SEHNR, CDR2 FQNEAQ (reference sequence). The CDR3 here is CASSSPPGGGHNEQFF. The DNA for the CDR3 is TGTGCCAGCAGCTCCCCGCCCGGGGGGGGTCACAATGAGCAGTTCTTC.

This clonotype occurred a few times. This chain uses TRBV9 with TRBJ2-5; 11 bases are a match to TRBD1. V trimming: 3 bases; J trimming: 5 bases; junction bases outside the gene matches: 3. The CDR3 extends over 14 amino acids. The germline V gene encodes CDR1 SGDLS and CDR2 YYNGEE. The CDR3 region has the DNA TGTGCCAGCAGCGATTGGGACAGGGGGGAGACCCAGTACTTC. Translating gives CASSDWDRGETQYF.

The chain recombines TRBV20-1 with TRBJ2-5; no firm D call. The CDR3 totals 11 residues. V lost 2 bases to trimming and J lost 5 bases, with 6 bases between them. The germline V gene has CDR1 DFQATT and CDR2 SNEGSKA (reference sequence). The CDR3, as DNA: TGCAGTGCTAGATCGTCGGAGACCCAGTACTTC. Its protein product is CSARSSETQYF.

The chain uses TRBV7-2 and TRBJ2-3; the match to TRBD2 covers 10 bases. V trimming: 6 bases; J trimming: 15 bases; junction bases outside the gene matches: 12. The germline gives CDR1 SGHTA, CDR2 FQGNSA. The CDR3 is 13 amino acids. In nucleotides, the CDR3 is TGTGCCAGCAGACTACTAGCGGGGCGCCTCACCTATTTT. Encoded protein: CASRLLAGRLTYF.

The V and J genes are TRBV13 and TRBJ2-5, with 7 bases lining up with TRBD1. TRBJ2-7 matches the DNA end more closely, so the J call is doubtful. The CDR3 has 15 residues. CDR1 and CDR2 (germline): PRHDT, FYEKMQ (reference sequence). The CDR3 loop is CASSPGTVGAYEQYF. The DNA of the CDR3 is TGTGCCAGCAGCCCCGGGACAGTGGGGGCCTACGAGCAGTACTTC.

The chain carries TRBV19 and TRBJ1-1, with D possibly TRBD1 on 5 matching bases. V was cut by 4 bases and J by 0 bases, with 12 bases left in between. Per the germline V gene, CDR1 is LNHDA and CDR2 is SQIVND (reference sequence). This CDR3 has 15 residues. CDR3 loop: CASSTGPSVNTEAFF. The CDR3 nucleotides read TGTGCCAGTAGTACGGGGCCTTCCGTGAACACTGAAGCTTTCTTT.

The chain has TRBV29-1 and TRBJ2-1, with TRBD1 identical over 7 bases. This CDR3 spans 18 amino acids. The V gene end was trimmed by 6 bases and the J gene end by 2 bases; junction bases not matched to a gene: 19. Germline CDR1 SQVTM, CDR2 ANQGSEA. The CDR3: CSVVHHLSTGSPYNEQFF. As DNA, the CDR3 is TGCAGCGTCGTCCACCATCTTTCGACAGGGAGCCCCTACAATGAGCAGTTCTTC.

This clonotype turned up a few times. The chain has TRBV5-1 and TRBJ2-3; TRBD2 aligns across 10 bases. J was trimmed by 1 base and V by 5 bases; bases with no gene match: 4. Germline CDR1 and CDR2: SGHRS and YFSETQ. The CDR3 length is 15 residues. This CDR3 is CASSSGRTGTDTQYF. The CDR3 nucleotides are TGCGCCAGCAGTAGCGGGAGGACCGGCACAGATACGCAGTATTTT.

This clonotype has a count of ten or more. This chain uses TRBV12-3 or TRBV12-4 with TRBJ2-2; D uncertain. The CDR3 has 12 residues. The V end was cut by 6 bases, the J end by 6 bases, with 8 bases between. CDR3 in amino acids: CASSSSSGELFF. As DNA, the CDR3 is TGTGCCAGCAGCTCCAGCTCCGGGGAGCTGTTTTTT.

This clonotype was counted between two and nine times. The chain combines TRBV12-3 or TRBV12-4 with TRBJ2-5; 10 bases map to TRBD2. The DNA end lines up better with TRBJ2-7; the J call may be wrong. The CDR3 has 14 residues. In DNA, the CDR3 is TGTGCCAGCAGTAGTAGCGGGAGGACCTACGAGCAGTACTTC. Its translation is CASSSSGRTYEQYF.

This clonotype was picked up a small number of times. The conserved final phenylalanine or tryptophan is absent from the CDR3, which likely points to a read error. The chain recombines TRBV5-1 with TRBJ2-5, with no clear D. The last part of the DNA fits TRBJ2-7 better; the J call may be wrong. The germline V gene encodes CDR1 SGHRS and CDR2 YFSETQ. The CDR3 consists of 14 residues. The CDR3 spells CASSFSAFSYEQYL. CDR3 nucleotides: TGCGCCAGCAGCTTTTCAGCGTTTTCCTACGAGCAGTACCTC.

J is TRBJ1-4 and V is TRBV28; D call uncertain. CDR3 length: 12 amino acids. V dropped 6 bases and J dropped 5 bases, with 7 bases sitting between them. Germline V lookup: CDR1 MDHEN, CDR2 SYDVKM. The CDR3 DNA follows: TGTGCCAGCAGGACGCGCAATGAAAAACTGTTTTTT. Translating gives CASRTRNEKLFF. The full variable domain, with the rest looked up from reference TRBV28 and TRBJ1-4, is DVKVTQSSRYLVKRTGEKVFLECVQDMDHENMFWYRQDPGLGLRLIYFSYDVKMKEKGDIPEGYSVSREKKERFSLILESASTNQTSMYLCASRTRNEKLFFGSGTQLSVL.

V gene TRBV7-6 combines with J gene TRBJ2-3; 9 positions agree with TRBD2. The germline V gene has CDR1 SGHVS and CDR2 FNYEAQ. This CDR3 comprises 14 residues. V dropped 6 bases and J dropped 5; count of bases not matched to a gene: 6. The CDR3 region has the DNA TGTGCCAGCAGTGGCGGGAGGGCCTTAGATACGCAGTATTTT. This encodes CASSGGRALDTQYF.

This clonotype was counted a few times. V gene TRBV4-3 combines with J gene TRBJ2-3; D remains unclear. This CDR3 has 13 amino acids. Trimming took 1 base from V and 4 from J, leaving 6 bases between them. Per the germline V gene, CDR1 is LGHNA and CDR2 is YSLEER. The CDR3 DNA reads TGCGCCAGCAGCCAAGGGGTCCCAGATACGCAGTATTTT. Its translation is CASSQGVPDTQYF.

This clonotype turned up a few times. The chain employs TRBV5-6 and TRBJ2-3, with 8 bases lining up with TRBD2. V trimming: 2 bases; J trimming: 8 bases; junction bases outside the gene matches: 7. The CDR3 is 14 amino acids. CDR1 is SGHDT and CDR2 is YYEEEE in the germline V gene. The CDR3 is CASSFNGRAGTQYF. The CDR3 bases are TGTGCCAGCAGCTTTAACGGGAGGGCCGGTACGCAGTATTTT.

The CDR3 is CASSQVRGRLTGELFF. The CDR3 DNA is TGCGCCAGCAGCCAAGTCAGGGGGCGCCTAACCGGGGAGCTGTTTTTT. The chain couples TRBV4-1 to TRBJ2-2, with 8 bases identical to TRBD1. The germline gives CDR1 MGHRA, CDR2 YSYEKL. After removal of 1 base from V and 5 bases from J, the junction contained 6 bases not matched to a gene. The CDR3 sequence is 16 residues long.

This clonotype appeared a few times. The chain couples TRBV4-1 to TRBJ2-5; TRBD2 matches 15 bases. The better agreement between TRBJ2-1 and the DNA end casts doubt on the J call. Per germline, CDR1 MGHRA and CDR2 YSYEKL. CDR3 length: 17 amino acids. The CDR3 nucleotides read TGCGCCAGCAGCCAAGTTCGGACTAGCGGGAGGGACAGTGAGCAGTTCTTC. Residues: CASSQVRTSGRDSEQFF.

The table lists this clonotype with many counts. V is TRBV9 and J is TRBJ2-3; unclear D gene. The CDR3 is 13 amino acids. Germline lookup yields CDR1 SGDLS and CDR2 YYNGEE. Deletions cut 7 bases from V and 0 bases from J, with 9 bases between. CDR3 sequence (DNA): TGTGCCAGCTCCGCGGCTAGCACAGATACGCAGTATTTT. As protein: CASSAASTDTQYF. The full variable domain, completed using reference TRBV9 and TRBJ2-3, is DSGVTQTPKHLITATGQRVTLRCSPRSGDLSVYWYQQSLDQGLQFLIQYYNGEERAKGNILERFSAQQFPDLHSELNLSSLELGDSALYFCASSAASTDTQYFGPGTRLTVL.

This clonotype was seen only a few times. This chain links TRBV29-1 with TRBJ2-7; 7 nucleotides line up with TRBD2. The germline gives CDR1 SQVTM, CDR2 ANQGSEA. The CDR3 is 13 residues long. J lost 6 bases, V lost 7 bases, and 12 bases had no gene match. The CDR3: CSAAPSGRREQYF. The CDR3, as DNA: TGCAGCGCTGCCCCGTCCGGGAGGCGCGAGCAGTACTTC.

The sample holds a few counts of this clonotype. The junction differs from germline at one of its ends, possibly a read error. V usage is TRBV13 and J usage is TRBJ2-7; 7 bases agree with TRBD1. The germline V gene has CDR1 PRHDT and CDR2 FYEKMQ (reference sequence). The CDR3 is made up of 16 amino acids. The CDR3 reads CASSLGTGTAIYEQYF. CDR3 nucleotide sequence: TGTGCCAGCAGCTTAGGGACCGGGACAGCCATCTACGAACAGTACTTC.

This clonotype came up a few times. V gene TRBV2 combines with J gene TRBJ2-5, with TRBD2 matching over 11 bases. V trimming: 9 bases; J trimming: 4 bases; junction bases outside the gene matches: 4. There are 13 residues in the CDR3. From germline, CDR1 is SNHLY and CDR2 FYNNEI. The CDR3 DNA sequence: TGTGCCAGACTAGCGGGAGTAGGAGAGACCCAGTACTTC. Protein sequence: CARLAGVGETQYF.